The 21 T cell receptor beta chains presented below share a single source sample, sequenced in a study of OX40 agonist ivuxolimab in advanced cancers. Some clones are missing from TCRdb's copy, which holds only in-frame ones; the method was immunoSEQ multiplex PCR. Of about 25,000 clones in the sample, roughly 77% are singletons; the top ten hold 30% to 40%. The sample was CD4+ or CD8+ T cells sorted from blood, taken in a trial of the OX40 agonist ivuxolimab. All receptors derive from an adult with an advanced solid tumor such as melanoma, head and neck, liver or kidney cancer.

J is TRBJ2-7 and V is TRBV7-9, with 9 bases lining up with TRBD2. Germline lookup yields CDR1 SEHNR and CDR2 FQNEAQ (reference sequence). The CDR3 runs to 13 residues. The V and J ends lost 6 bases and 6 bases, in that order; junction bases with no gene match: 6. CDR3 DNA sequence: TGTGCCAGCAGGGAAAGCGGGAGGAGCGAGCAGTACTTC. Translated: CASRESGRSEQYF. Together with reference TRBV7-9 and TRBJ2-7, the CDR3 gives the full variable domain: DTGVSQNPRHKITKRGQNVTFRCDPISEHNRLYWYRQTLGQGPEFLTYFQNEAQLEKSRLLSDRFSAERPKGSFSTLEIQRTEQGDSAMYLCASRESGRSEQYFGPGTRLTVT.

The gene calls are TRBV19 and TRBJ2-1; tentatively, D is TRBD1 or TRBD2 (6 bases each). V was shortened by 6 bases and J by 4 bases, with 16 bases between the two germline ends. Germline lookup yields CDR1 LNHDA and CDR2 SQIVND (reference sequence). There are 15 residues in the CDR3. DNA for the CDR3: TGTGCCAGTAGGGGGGGTCGGGGGCCATACAATGAGCAGTTCTTC. Its protein product is CASRGGRGPYNEQFF. Together with reference TRBV19 and TRBJ2-1, the CDR3 gives the full variable domain: DGGITQSPKYLFRKEGQNVTLSCEQNLNHDAMYWYRQDPGQGLRLIYYSQIVNDFQKGDIAEGYSVSREKKESFPLTVTSAQKNPTAFYLCASRGGRGPYNEQFFGPGTRLTVL.

V usage is TRBV2 and J usage is TRBJ1-4; 8 bases are shared with TRBD1. CDR1 is SNHLY, CDR2 FYNNEI, per germline. The CDR3 is 15 residues long. J lost 5 bases, V lost 5 bases, and 7 bases had no gene match. For the CDR3, the DNA is TGTGCCAGCAGTCCAAACAGGGGGACGAATGAAAAACTGTTTTTT. Encoded protein: CASSPNRGTNEKLFF.

This clone is classed as medium-sized. The V and J genes are TRBV10-3 and TRBJ1-2, with 9 bases fitting TRBD1. V was clipped by 10 bases and J by 3 bases; unmatched bases: 3. This CDR3 has 12 residues. Germline V gene data show CDR1 as ENHRY and CDR2 as SYGVKD. CDR3 region: CANRQGDYGYTF. Here the CDR3 DNA reads TGTGCCAACCGACAGGGGGACTATGGCTACACCTTC.

The chain carries TRBV9 and TRBJ2-7; TRBD1 might be the D (6 bases). V dropped 4 bases and J dropped 3 bases, with 20 bases sitting between them. This CDR3 has 16 amino acids. Germline values: CDR1 SGDLS, CDR2 YYNGEE. CDR3 region: CASSSSPGQTDYEQYF. The CDR3 coding sequence is TGTGCCAGCAGCTCCTCACCAGGACAGACCGACTACGAGCAGTACTTC.

This sequence joins TRBV6-1 and TRBJ2-2, with D perhaps matching TRBD1 (6 bases). Trimming took 2 bases from V and 1 from J, leaving 14 bases between them. Looked up from germline, CDR1 is MNHNS and CDR2 is SASEGT. This CDR3 spans 17 amino acids. CDR3: CASSELIRDMNTGELFF. The CDR3 DNA is TGTGCCAGCAGTGAATTAATTCGGGACATGAACACCGGGGAGCTGTTTTTT.

About this clone: In the same sample, other DNA sequences code for this CDR3. V is TRBV5-6 and J is TRBJ2-7; TRBD2 aligns across 7 bases. Per the germline V gene, CDR1 is SGHDT and CDR2 is YYEEEE. V shed 3 bases, J shed 5 bases, and the junction held 8 bases outside the gene matches. The CDR3 runs to 14 residues. Here the CDR3 DNA reads TGTGCCAGCAGCTCAGGACTAGAGGTGGACGAGCAGTACTTC. It translates to CASSSGLEVDEQYF.

The chain combines TRBV7-2 with TRBJ1-6; D call uncertain. The V end was cut by 1 base, the J end by 4 bases, with 8 bases between. The germline gives CDR1 SGHTA, CDR2 FQGNSA. The CDR3 consists of 15 residues. The CDR3 coding sequence is TGTGCCAGCAGCTTAGAGTGGGGTTATAATTCACCCCTCCACTTT. This codes for CASSLEWGYNSPLHF.

This chain links TRBV29-1 with TRBJ1-2, with 11 positions matching TRBD1. CDR1 and CDR2 from the germline V gene are SQVTM and ANQGSEA. The CDR3 is 14 residues long. V lost 4 bases, J lost 1 base, and 2 bases stayed unmatched. The DNA for the CDR3 is TGCAGCGTTGGGGGGACAGGGGGTAACTATGGCTACACCTTC. Translating it yields CSVGGTGGNYGYTF. Based on the CDR3 plus reference TRBV29-1 and TRBJ1-2, the full variable domain is SAVISQKPSRDICQRGTSLTIQCQVDSQVTMMFWYRQQPGQSLTLIATANQGSEATYESGFVIDKFPISRPNLTFSTLTVSNMSPEDSSIYLCSVGGTGGNYGYTFGSGTRLTVV.

This clone was counted once. The J gene is TRBJ2-7, the V gene TRBV28; 10 nucleotides line up with TRBD1. This CDR3 is 14 amino acids long. The trim removed 5 bases at V and 6 bases at J, leaving 7 bases unmatched. Germline V lookup: CDR1 MDHEN, CDR2 SYDVKM. The CDR3 is CASSIDRGRSEQYF. The CDR3 DNA sequence: TGTGCCAGCAGTATAGACAGGGGGCGATCCGAGCAGTACTTC.

V usage is TRBV6-1 and J usage is TRBJ1-2; D remains ambiguous. The CDR3 totals 16 residues. Trimming pared 2 bases from V and 5 bases from J, leaving 18 bases between. Germline lookup yields CDR1 MNHNS and CDR2 SASEGT. The DNA of the CDR3 is TGTGCCAGCAGTGAAATTCGGCCAGGCCGTGTTTATGGCTACACCTTC. It yields the protein CASSEIRPGRVYGYTF.

This rearrangement joins TRBV5-1 to TRBJ2-1; tentative D call: TRBD1 (5 bases). Looked up from germline, CDR1 is SGHRS and CDR2 is YFSETQ. The ends were cut back, 0 bases at V and 1 base at J, with 11 bases in the middle. The CDR3 has 16 amino acids. The CDR3 reads CASSLGVGVSYNEQFF. In nucleotides, the CDR3 is TGCGCCAGCAGCTTGGGGGTAGGGGTATCCTACAATGAGCAGTTCTTC.

This clone was seen once. V gene TRBV12-1 combines with J gene TRBJ2-7; whether TRBD1, the table's D call, matches the DNA was not checked. TRBV12-1 is given as a pseudogene. The CDR3 has 14 amino acids. The CDR3 region has the DNA TGTGCCAGCAGCCAACCAGGACAGAGGTACGAGCAGTACTTC. It encodes CASSQPGQRYEQYF.

This chain joins TRBV11-3 and TRBJ2-3; 9 bases agree with TRBD2. Germline loops: CDR1 SGHNT, CDR2 YENEEA. The CDR3 spans 17 residues. J gave up 1 base and V 5 bases, and 10 bases lay outside the gene matches. As DNA, the CDR3 is TGTGCCAGCAGCGGCCGAAAGCGGGAGGCCGGCACAGATACGCAGTATTTT. Its translation: CASSGRKREAGTDTQYF. Full variable domain (rest looked up from reference TRBV11-3 and TRBJ2-3): EAGVVQSPRYKIIEKKQPVAFWCNPISGHNTLYWYLQNLGQGPELLIRYENEEAVDDSQLPKDRFSAERLKGVDSTLKIQPAELGDSAVYLCASSGRKREAGTDTQYFGPGTRLTVL.

CDR3 residues: CASSTPVYEQYF. CDR3 coding DNA: TGTGCCAGCAGCACTCCTGTATACGAGCAGTACTTC. V usage is TRBV7-8 and J usage is TRBJ2-7, with D uncertain. This CDR3 is 12 amino acids long. Trimming left V 5 bases short and J 4 bases short, with 9 bases between. Germline CDR1 is SGHVS and CDR2 is FQNEAQ. Complete variable domain (other parts from reference TRBV7-8 and TRBJ2-7): GAGVSQSPRYKVAKRGQDVALRCDPISGHVSLFWYQQALGQGPEFLTYFQNEAQLDKSGLPSDRFFAERPEGSVSTLKIQRTQQEDSAVYLCASSTPVYEQYFGPGTRLTVT.

J is TRBJ2-7 and V is TRBV6-5, with D uncertain. Trimming stripped 2 bases from V and 2 bases from J, with 7 bases between. The CDR3 sequence is 13 residues long. The germline gives CDR1 MNHEY, CDR2 SVGAGI. DNA of the CDR3: TGTGCCAGCAGTTACGGTGCGGCCTACGAGCAGTACTTC. Its protein product is CASSYGAAYEQYF.

This sequence joins TRBV30 and TRBJ1-1; TRBD1 is a possible D gene (5 bases). This CDR3 spans 13 amino acids. Germline CDR1 and CDR2: GTSNPN and SVGIG (reference sequence). Trimming removed 0 bases at V and 11 bases at J, with 16 bases between. CDR3 nucleotide sequence: TGTGCCTGGAGTGTAGGGTGGGGCTTTGGGGCTTTCTTT. It specifies CAWSVGWGFGAFF.

The chain carries TRBV5-6 and TRBJ1-1; D unclear. CDR1 is SGHDT and CDR2 is YYEEEE in the germline V gene. The CDR3 has 17 residues. The V end was cut by 1 base, the J end by 4 bases, with 20 bases between. The CDR3 spells CASSLLSTARLGTEAFF. CDR3 sequence (DNA): TGTGCCAGCAGCTTGTTGTCAACCGCCAGGTTGGGCACTGAAGCTTTCTTT.

The V and J genes are TRBV9 and TRBJ2-7; the match to TRBD2 covers 8 bases. This CDR3 has 15 residues. With V trimmed by 0 bases and J by 6 bases, 8 bases remained unmatched. Germline values: CDR1 SGDLS, CDR2 YYNGEE. The CDR3 sequence is CASSVGSGSSSEQYF. DNA for the CDR3: TGTGCCAGCAGCGTAGGGAGCGGGAGTTCTAGCGAGCAGTACTTC.

This clone was picked up one time. The gene calls are TRBV7-8 and TRBJ2-2; D perhaps matches TRBD2 (5 bases). The CDR3 covers 16 residues. Germline CDR1 reads SGHVS; CDR2 reads FQNEAQ. Trimming removed 5 bases from V and 6 bases from J, with 19 bases in between. Here the CDR3 reads CASSPSRVRSAGELFF. CDR3 sequence (DNA): TGTGCCAGCAGCCCGTCGAGGGTACGTTCGGCCGGGGAGCTGTTTTTT. The variable domain in full, with the rest retrieved from reference TRBV7-8 and TRBJ2-2, is GAGVSQSPRYKVAKRGQDVALRCDPISGHVSLFWYQQALGQGPEFLTYFQNEAQLDKSGLPSDRFFAERPEGSVSTLKIQRTQQEDSAVYLCASSPSRVRSAGELFFGEGSRLTVL.

The chain is built from TRBV6-1 and TRBJ2-1, with TRBD1 identical over 11 bases. This CDR3 contains 16 residues. V shed 0 bases and J 6 bases; nucleotides not matched to a gene: 4. Per germline, CDR1 MNHNS and CDR2 SASEGT. CDR3 in amino acids: CASSEAPDRGRNEQFF. CDR3 sequence (DNA): TGTGCCAGCAGTGAAGCCCCGGACAGGGGGCGCAATGAGCAGTTCTTC.